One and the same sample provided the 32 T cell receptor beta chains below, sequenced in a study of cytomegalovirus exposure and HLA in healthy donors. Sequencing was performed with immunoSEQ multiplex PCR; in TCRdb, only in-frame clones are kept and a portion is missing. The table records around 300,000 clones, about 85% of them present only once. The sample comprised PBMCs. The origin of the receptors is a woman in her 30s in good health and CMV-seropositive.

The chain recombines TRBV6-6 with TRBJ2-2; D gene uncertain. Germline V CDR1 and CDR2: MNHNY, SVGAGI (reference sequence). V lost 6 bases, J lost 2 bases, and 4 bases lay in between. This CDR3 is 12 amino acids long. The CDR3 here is CASSTNTGELFF. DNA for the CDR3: TGTGCCAGCAGCACCAACACCGGGGAGCTGTTTTTT.

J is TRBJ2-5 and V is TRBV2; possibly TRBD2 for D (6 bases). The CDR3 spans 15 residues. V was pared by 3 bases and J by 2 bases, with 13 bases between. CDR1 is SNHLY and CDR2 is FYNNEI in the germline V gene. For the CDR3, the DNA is TGTGCCAGCAGTGATGGGAGCGGGCCTCAAGAGACCCAGTACTTC. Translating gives CASSDGSGPQETQYF.

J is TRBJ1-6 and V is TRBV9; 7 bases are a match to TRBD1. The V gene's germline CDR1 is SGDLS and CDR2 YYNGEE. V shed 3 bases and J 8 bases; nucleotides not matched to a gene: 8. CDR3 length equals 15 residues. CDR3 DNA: TGTGCCAGCAGCGAGACAGGGTCTCTGGATTCACCCCTCCACTTT. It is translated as CASSETGSLDSPLHF.

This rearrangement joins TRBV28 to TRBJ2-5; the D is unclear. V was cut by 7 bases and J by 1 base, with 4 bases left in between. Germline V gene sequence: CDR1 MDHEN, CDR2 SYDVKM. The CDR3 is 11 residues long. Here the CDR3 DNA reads TGTGCCAGCAATGGCCAAGAGACCCAGTACTTC. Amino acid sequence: CASNGQETQYF.

This chain's CDR3 is CASSSGYEQYF. The DNA for the CDR3 is TGTGCCAGTAGTTCGGGCTACGAGCAGTACTTC. This chain uses TRBV19 with TRBJ2-7; D remains ambiguous. CDR1 and CDR2 (germline): LNHDA, SQIVND (reference sequence). V lost 5 bases and J lost 3, with 5 bases in between. The CDR3 totals 11 residues.

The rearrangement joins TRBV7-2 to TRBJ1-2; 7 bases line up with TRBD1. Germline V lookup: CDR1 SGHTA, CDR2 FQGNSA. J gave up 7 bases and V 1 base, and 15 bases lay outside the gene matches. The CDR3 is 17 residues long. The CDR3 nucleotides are TGTGCCAGCAGCTTAGATAGTGGGGTTTCAGGGGGGGCTGGCTACACCTTC. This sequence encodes CASSLDSGVSGGAGYTF.

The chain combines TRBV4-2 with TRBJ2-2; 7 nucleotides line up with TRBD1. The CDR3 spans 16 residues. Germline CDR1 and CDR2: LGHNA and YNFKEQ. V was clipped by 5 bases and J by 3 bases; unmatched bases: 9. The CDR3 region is CASSKGRDSYTGELFF. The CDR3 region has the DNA TGTGCCAGCAGCAAAGGCCGGGACAGCTACACCGGGGAGCTGTTTTTT.

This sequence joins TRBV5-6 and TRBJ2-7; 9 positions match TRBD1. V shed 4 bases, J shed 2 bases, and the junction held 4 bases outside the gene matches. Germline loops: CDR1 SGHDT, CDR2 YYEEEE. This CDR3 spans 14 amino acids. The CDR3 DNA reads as TGTGCCAGCAGCCCTACAGGGGGCCCCTACGAGCAGTACTTC. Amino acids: CASSPTGGPYEQYF.

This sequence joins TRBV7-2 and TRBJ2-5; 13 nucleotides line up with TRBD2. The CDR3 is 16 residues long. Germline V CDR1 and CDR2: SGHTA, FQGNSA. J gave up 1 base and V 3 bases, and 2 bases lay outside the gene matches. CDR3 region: CASSLTSGRIQETQYF. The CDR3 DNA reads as TGTGCCAGCAGCTTGACTAGCGGGAGGATCCAAGAGACCCAGTACTTC.

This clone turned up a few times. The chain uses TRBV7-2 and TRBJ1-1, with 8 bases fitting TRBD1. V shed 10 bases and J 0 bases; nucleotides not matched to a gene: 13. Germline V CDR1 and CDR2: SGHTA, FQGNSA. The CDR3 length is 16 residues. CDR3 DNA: TGTGCCATCTTGACCGGGACAGGTTTAATGAACACTGAAGCTTTCTTT. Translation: CAILTGTGLMNTEAFF.

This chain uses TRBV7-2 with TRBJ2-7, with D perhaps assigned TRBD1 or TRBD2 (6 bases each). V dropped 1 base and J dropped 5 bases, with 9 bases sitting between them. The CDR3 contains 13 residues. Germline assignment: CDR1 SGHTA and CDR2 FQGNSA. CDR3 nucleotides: TGTGCCAGCAGCTTAGAGGGGGGTCACGAGCAGTACTTC. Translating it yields CASSLEGGHEQYF.

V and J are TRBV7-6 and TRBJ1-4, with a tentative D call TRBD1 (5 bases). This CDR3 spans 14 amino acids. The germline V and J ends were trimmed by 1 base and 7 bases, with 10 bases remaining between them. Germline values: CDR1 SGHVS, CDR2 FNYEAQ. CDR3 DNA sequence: TGTGCCAGCAGCTTAGAGTGGGGGAGTGAAAAACTGTTTTTT. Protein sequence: CASSLEWGSEKLFF.

Here the CDR3 reads CASSPLPGSSSYEQYF. CDR3 DNA sequence: TGTGCCAGCAGCCCCCTACCGGGCTCTAGCTCCTACGAGCAGTACTTC. The V and J genes are TRBV4-2 and TRBJ2-7; no reliable D call. The V and J ends lost 4 bases and 0 bases respectively, with 16 bases between them. Germline V gene data show CDR1 as LGHNA and CDR2 as YNFKEQ. The CDR3 covers 16 residues.

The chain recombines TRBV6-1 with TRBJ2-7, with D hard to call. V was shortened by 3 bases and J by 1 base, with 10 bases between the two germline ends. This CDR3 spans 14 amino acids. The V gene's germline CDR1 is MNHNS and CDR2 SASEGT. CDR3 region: CASSDTALSYEQYF. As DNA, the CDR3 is TGTGCCAGCAGTGATACTGCTCTTTCCTACGAGCAGTACTTC.

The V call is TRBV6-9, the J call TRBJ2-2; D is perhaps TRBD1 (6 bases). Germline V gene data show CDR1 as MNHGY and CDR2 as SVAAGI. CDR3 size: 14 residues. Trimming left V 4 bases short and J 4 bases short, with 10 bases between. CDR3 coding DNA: TGTGCCAGCAGTTCATCAGGGGTCACCGGGGAGCTGTTTTTT. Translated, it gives CASSSSGVTGELFF.

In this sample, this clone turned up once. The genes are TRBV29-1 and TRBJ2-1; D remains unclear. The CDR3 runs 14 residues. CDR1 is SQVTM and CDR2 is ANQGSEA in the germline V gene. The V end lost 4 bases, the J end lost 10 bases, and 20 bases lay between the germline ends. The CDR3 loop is CSVGLRHSSGEQFF. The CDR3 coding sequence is TGCAGCGTTGGACTCAGACACTCATCCGGGGAGCAGTTCTTC.

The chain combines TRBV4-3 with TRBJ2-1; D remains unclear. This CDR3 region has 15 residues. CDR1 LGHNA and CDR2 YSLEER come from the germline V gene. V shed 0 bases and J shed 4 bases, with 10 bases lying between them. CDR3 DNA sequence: TGCGCCAGCAGCCAAGATGGTGGGGTATACAATGAGCAGTTCTTC. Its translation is CASSQDGGVYNEQFF.

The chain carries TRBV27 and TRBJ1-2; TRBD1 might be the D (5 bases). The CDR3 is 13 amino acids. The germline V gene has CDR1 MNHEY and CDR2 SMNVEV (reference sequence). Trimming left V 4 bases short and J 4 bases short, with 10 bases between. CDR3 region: CASSSRDGYGYTF. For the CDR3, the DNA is TGTGCCAGCAGTTCCAGGGACGGCTATGGCTACACCTTC.

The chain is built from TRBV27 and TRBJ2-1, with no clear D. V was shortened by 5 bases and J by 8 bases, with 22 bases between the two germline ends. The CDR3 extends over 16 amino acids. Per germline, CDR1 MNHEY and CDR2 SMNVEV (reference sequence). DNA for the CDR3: TGTGCCAGCAGTACCATCGGCCACGCAGGTTCGTATGAGCAGTTCTTC. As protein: CASSTIGHAGSYEQFF.

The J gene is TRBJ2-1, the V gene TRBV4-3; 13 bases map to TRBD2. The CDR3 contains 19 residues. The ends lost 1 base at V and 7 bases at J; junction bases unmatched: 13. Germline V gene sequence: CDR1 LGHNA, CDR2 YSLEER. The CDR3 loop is CASSQASWTSGGWRNEQFF. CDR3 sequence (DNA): TGCGCCAGCAGCCAAGCGTCCTGGACTAGCGGGGGATGGAGGAATGAGCAGTTCTTC.

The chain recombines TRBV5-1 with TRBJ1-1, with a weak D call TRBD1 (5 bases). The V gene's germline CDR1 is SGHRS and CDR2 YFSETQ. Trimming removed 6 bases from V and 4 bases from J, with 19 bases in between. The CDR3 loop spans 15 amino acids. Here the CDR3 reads CASTGQVGRVTEAFF. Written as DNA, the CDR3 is TGCGCCAGCACAGGGCAAGTTGGTCGGGTCACTGAAGCTTTCTTT. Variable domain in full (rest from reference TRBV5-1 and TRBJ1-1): KAGVTQTPRYLIKTRGQQVTLSCSPISGHRSVSWYQQTPGQGLQFLFEYFSETQRNKGNFPGRFSGRQFSNSRSEMNVSTLELGDSALYLCASTGQVGRVTEAFFGQGTRLTVV.

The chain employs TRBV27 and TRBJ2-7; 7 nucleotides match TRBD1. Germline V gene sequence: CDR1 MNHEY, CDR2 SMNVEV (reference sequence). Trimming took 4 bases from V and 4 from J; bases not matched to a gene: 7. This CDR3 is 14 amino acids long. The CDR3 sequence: CASSSGQVSYEQYF. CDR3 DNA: TGTGCCAGCAGTTCCGGACAGGTGTCTTACGAGCAGTACTTC.

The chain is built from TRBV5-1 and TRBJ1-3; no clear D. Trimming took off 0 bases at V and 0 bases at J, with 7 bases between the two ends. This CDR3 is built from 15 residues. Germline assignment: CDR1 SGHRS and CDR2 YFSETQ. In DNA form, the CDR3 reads TGCGCCAGCAGCTTGGGGGGTGACTCTGGAAACACCATATATTTT. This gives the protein CASSLGGDSGNTIYF.

The CDR3 coding sequence is TGTGCCAGCAGCCAAGCGGCCGGTTTCCAAGAGACCCAGTACTTC. Protein product: CASSQAAGFQETQYF. The chain carries TRBV14 and TRBJ2-5, with D unresolved. Germline CDR1 reads SGHDN; CDR2 reads FVKESK. The ends were cut back, 1 base at V and 1 base at J, with 10 bases in the middle. This CDR3 is 15 amino acids long.

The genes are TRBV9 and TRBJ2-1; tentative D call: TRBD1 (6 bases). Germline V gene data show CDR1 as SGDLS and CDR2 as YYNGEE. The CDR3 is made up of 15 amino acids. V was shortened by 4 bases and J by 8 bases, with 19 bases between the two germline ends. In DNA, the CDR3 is TGTGCCAGCAGCTCGATGGGAGTCCCAGGGGATGAGCAGTTCTTC. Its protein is CASSSMGVPGDEQFF.

The CDR3 loop is CASSLVVSSYEQYF. CDR3 DNA: TGTGCCAGCAGCTTAGTGGTCAGCTCCTACGAGCAGTACTTC. The rearrangement joins TRBV7-9 to TRBJ2-7; D remains ambiguous. The CDR3 runs to 14 residues. Germline CDR1 reads SEHNR; CDR2 reads FQNEAQ (reference sequence). Between the trimmed V and J ends, which lost 1 base and 0 bases, there was a span of 7 bases.

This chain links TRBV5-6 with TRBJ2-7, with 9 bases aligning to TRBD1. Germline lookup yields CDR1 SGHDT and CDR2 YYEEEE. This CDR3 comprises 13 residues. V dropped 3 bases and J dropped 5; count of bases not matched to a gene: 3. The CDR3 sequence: CASSYGTGNEQYF. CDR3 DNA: TGTGCCAGCAGCTATGGGACAGGGAACGAGCAGTACTTC.

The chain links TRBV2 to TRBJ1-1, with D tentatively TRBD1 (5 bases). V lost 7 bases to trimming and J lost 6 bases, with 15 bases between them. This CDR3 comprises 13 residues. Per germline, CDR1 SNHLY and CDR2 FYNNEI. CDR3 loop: CASKGLGMAEAFF. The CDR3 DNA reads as TGTGCCAGCAAGGGACTGGGTATGGCTGAAGCTTTCTTT.

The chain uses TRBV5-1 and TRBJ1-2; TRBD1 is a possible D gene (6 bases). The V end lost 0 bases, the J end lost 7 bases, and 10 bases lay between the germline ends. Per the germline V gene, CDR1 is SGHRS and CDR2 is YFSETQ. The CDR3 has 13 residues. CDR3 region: CASSLGGGFGYTF. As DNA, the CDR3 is TGCGCCAGCAGCTTGGGAGGGGGTTTTGGCTACACCTTC. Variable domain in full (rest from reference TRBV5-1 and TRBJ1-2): KAGVTQTPRYLIKTRGQQVTLSCSPISGHRSVSWYQQTPGQGLQFLFEYFSETQRNKGNFPGRFSGRQFSNSRSEMNVSTLELGDSALYLCASSLGGGFGYTFGSGTRLTVV.

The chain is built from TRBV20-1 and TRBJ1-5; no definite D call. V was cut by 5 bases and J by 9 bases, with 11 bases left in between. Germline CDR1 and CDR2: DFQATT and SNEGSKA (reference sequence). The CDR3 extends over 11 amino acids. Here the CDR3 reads CSAASRGPQHF. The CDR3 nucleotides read TGCAGTGCTGCGTCACGGGGGCCCCAGCATTTT.

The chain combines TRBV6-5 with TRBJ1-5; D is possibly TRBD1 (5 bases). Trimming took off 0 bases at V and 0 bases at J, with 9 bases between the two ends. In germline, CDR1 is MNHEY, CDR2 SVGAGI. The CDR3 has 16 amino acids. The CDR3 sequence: CASSYSRRGSNQPQHF. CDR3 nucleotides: TGTGCCAGCAGTTACTCGAGGAGGGGTAGCAATCAGCCCCAGCATTTT.

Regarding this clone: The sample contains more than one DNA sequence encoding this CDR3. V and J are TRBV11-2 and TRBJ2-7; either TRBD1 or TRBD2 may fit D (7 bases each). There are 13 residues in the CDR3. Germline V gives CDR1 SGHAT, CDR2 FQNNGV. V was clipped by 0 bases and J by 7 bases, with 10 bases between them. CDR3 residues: CASSLDRGGEQYF. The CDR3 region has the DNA TGTGCCAGCAGCTTAGACAGGGGGGGTGAGCAGTACTTC.